These T cell receptor beta chains were read from a single sample in a study of blood T cell repertoires in COVID-19. Measured with immunoSEQ multiplex PCR; TCRdb has only the in-frame clones, and not every one. The sample includes 490,000 or so clones, approximately 87% of them seen just once. The sample comprised PBMCs or T cells enriched from blood (not recorded which). These receptors originate from a woman aged 35 to 49 who had recovered from COVID-19. Each CDR3 is given with its conserved first and last residue. The D gene is left open where the match is weak. Rows may omit the clone size; those that give it use once, few, many or a size class.

- TRBJ2-7 TRBV9 TRBD1 CASSAGTGGEQYF TGTGCCAGCAGCGCTGGGACAGGAGGCGAGCAGTACTTC
- TRBJ1-2 TRBV4-3 - CASSQDYALPGGYTF TGCGCCAGCAGCCAAGATTACGCGCTACCGGGGGGCTACACCTTC
few TRBJ1-5 TRBV27 - CASTLFQGNQPQHF TGTGCCAGCACCCTATTCCAGGGAAATCAGCCCCAGCATTTT
- TRBJ1-5 TRBV19 - CVSSIGGVTQEQAQPQHF TGTGTCAGTAGTATAGGCGGGGTCACACAAGAACAGGCTCAGCCCCAGCATTTT
- TRBJ2-5 TRBV15 - CATSRRHIQETQYF TGTGCCACCAGCAGACGACACATCCAAGAGACCCAGTACTTC
- TRBJ2-7 TRBV6-1 TRBD2 CASSEATSRNEQYF TGTGCCAGCAGTGAAGCGACTAGCAGGAACGAGCAGTACTTC
- TRBJ2-2 TRBV7-4 TRBD1 CASTPGRDRLAAGELFF TGTGCCAGCACCCCAGGCAGGGACAGGCTGGCCGCCGGGGAGCTGTTTTTT
- TRBJ1-5 TRBV10-2 TRBD1 CASTRDSSNQPQHF TGCGCCAGCACTCGGGACAGCTCGAATCAGCCCCAGCATTTT
- TRBJ2-7 TRBV7-2 TRBD2 CASSYRTSGPYEQYF TGTGCCAGCAGCTACAGGACTAGCGGTCCCTACGAGCAGTACTTC
- TRBJ2-1 TRBV24-1 - CATSDYYLYEQFF TGTGCCACCAGTGATTACTACCTTTATGAGCAGTTCTTC
- TRBJ2-3 TRBV28 TRBD2 CASTSGGGGTDTQYF TGTGCCAGCACCTCGGGAGGGGGGGGGACAGATACGCAGTATTTT
- TRBJ2-3 TRBV6-2/TRBV6-3 - CASSSPSFGSGTSTDTQYF TGTGCCAGCAGTTCACCAAGCTTCGGTAGCGGCACTAGCACAGATACGCAGTATTTT
- TRBJ1-1 TRBV2 - CASSDETGNAEAFF TGTGCCAGCAGTGATGAAACAGGGAATGCTGAAGCTTTCTTT
- TRBJ2-7 TRBV6-5 TRBD1 CASTRTGDRYEQYF TGTGCCAGCACGAGGACAGGGGATCGCTACGAGCAGTACTTC
- TRBJ2-7 TRBV6-2/TRBV6-3 TRBD1 CASSKDRGALWSYEQYF TGTGCCAGCAGCAAGGACAGGGGGGCGTTGTGGTCCTACGAGCAGTACTTC